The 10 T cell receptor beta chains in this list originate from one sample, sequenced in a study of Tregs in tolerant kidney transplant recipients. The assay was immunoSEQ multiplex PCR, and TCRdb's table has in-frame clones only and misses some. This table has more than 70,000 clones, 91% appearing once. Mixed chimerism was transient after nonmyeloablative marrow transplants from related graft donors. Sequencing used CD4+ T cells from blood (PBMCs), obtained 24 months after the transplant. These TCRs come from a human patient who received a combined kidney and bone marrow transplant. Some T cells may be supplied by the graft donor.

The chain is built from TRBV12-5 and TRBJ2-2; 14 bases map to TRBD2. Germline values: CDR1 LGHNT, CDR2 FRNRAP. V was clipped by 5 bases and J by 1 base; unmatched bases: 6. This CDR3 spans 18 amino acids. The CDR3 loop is CASGPSGTSGRNTGELFF. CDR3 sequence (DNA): TGTGCTAGTGGTCCCTCCGGGACTAGCGGGAGGAACACCGGGGAGCTGTTTTTT.

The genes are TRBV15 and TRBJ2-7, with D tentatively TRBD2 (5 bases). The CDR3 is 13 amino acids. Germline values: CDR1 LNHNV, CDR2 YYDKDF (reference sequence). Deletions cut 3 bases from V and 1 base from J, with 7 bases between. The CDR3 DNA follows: TGTGCCACCAGCAGGGACTTTTCCTACGAGCAGTACTTC. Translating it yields CATSRDFSYEQYF. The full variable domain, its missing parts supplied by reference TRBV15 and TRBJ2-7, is DAMVIQNPRYQVTQFGKPVTLSCSQTLNHNVMYWYQQKSSQAPKLLFHYYDKDFNNEADTPDNFQSRRPNTSFCFLDIRSPGLGDTAMYLCATSRDFSYEQYFGPGTRLTVT.

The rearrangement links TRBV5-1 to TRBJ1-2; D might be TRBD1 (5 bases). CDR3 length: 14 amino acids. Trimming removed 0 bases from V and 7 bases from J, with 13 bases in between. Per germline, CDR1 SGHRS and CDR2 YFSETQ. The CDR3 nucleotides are TGCGCCAGCAGCTTGGATTGGCAGGGCGGTGGCTACACCTTC. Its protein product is CASSLDWQGGGYTF.

CDR3 bases: TGTGCCAGCGGTGAGCGCCAAGAGACCCAGTACTTC. Protein product: CASGERQETQYF. V gene TRBV11-3 combines with J gene TRBJ2-5; unclear D gene. Germline V gene sequence: CDR1 SGHNT, CDR2 YENEEA. Deletions cut 8 bases from V and 1 base from J, with 8 bases between. The CDR3 is 12 amino acids.

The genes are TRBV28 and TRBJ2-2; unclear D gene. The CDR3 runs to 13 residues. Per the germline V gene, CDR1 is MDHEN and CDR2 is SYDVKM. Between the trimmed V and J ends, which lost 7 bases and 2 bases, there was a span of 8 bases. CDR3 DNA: TGTGCCAGCATCTGGCCAAACACCGGGGAGCTGTTTTTT. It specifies CASIWPNTGELFF.

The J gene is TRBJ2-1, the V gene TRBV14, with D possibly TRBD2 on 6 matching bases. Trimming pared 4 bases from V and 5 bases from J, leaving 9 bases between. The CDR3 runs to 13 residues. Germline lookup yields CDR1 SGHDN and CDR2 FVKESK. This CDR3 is CASSRGVHNEQFF. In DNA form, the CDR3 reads TGTGCCAGCAGCCGCGGGGTACACAATGAGCAGTTCTTC.

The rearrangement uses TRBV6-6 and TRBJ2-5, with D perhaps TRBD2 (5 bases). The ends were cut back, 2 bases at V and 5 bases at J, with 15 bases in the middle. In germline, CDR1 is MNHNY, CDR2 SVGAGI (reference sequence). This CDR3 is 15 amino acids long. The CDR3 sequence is CASSYHRDPTETQYF. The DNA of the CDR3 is TGTGCCAGCAGTTACCACCGGGATCCCACCGAGACCCAGTACTTC.

This CDR3 is CASSHRDRLSGVGGYTF. The CDR3 DNA sequence: TGTGCCAGCTCACACCGGGACAGGCTGTCGGGCGTCGGTGGCTACACCTTC. V is TRBV18 and J is TRBJ1-2; 8 nucleotides align to TRBD1. CDR1 is KGHSH and CDR2 is LQKENI in the germline V gene. V lost 4 bases, J lost 7 bases, and 17 bases stayed unmatched. This CDR3 comprises 17 residues.

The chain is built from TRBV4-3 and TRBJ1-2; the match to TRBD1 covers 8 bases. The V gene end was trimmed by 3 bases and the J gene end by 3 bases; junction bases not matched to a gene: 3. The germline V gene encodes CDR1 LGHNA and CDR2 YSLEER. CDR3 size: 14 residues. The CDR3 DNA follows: TGCGCCAGCAGCCACGGACAGGGAGACTATGGCTACACCTTC. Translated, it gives CASSHGQGDYGYTF.

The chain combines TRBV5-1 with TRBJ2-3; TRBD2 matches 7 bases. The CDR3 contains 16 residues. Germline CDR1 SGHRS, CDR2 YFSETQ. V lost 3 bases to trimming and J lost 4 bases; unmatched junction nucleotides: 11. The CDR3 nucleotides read TGCGCCAGCAGCTCCACTGCGGGAGTAGGCCCAGATACGCAGTATTTT. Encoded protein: CASSSTAGVGPDTQYF.